This T cell receptor (beta chain) was sequenced for a study of blood T cells in healthy people across ages. V dropped 5 bases and J dropped 2; count of bases not matched to a gene: 6. The length of the CDR3 is 15 residues. Germline V gives CDR1 MNHNY, CDR2 SVGAGI (reference sequence). Through a sample-barcoded 5' primer and a J-beta primer mix, a second PCR was run for roughly 7 to 11 cycles. Each CDR3 protein gets one entry after TCRdb re-called the 5' RACE reads with MiXCR. The table has about 1 million distinct CDR3 sequences, approximately 26% seen once. Study results and caveats: Researchers deemed the diversity estimates from one million T cells underestimates.

This clonotype has a handful of counts. Its matching antigen is unknown. The same specimen was also included in a second study, on T cells of mothers and their children.

This sequence was found in a girl aged 2 to 10 in good health. Sequencing was carried out using blood. The J gene is TRBJ2-4, the V gene TRBV6-6; 7 positions match TRBD2. Here the CDR3 DNA reads TGTGCCAGCAGTCCTTCGGGGGGTCCCAAAAACATTCAGTACTTC. This sequence encodes CASSPSGGPKNIQYF.